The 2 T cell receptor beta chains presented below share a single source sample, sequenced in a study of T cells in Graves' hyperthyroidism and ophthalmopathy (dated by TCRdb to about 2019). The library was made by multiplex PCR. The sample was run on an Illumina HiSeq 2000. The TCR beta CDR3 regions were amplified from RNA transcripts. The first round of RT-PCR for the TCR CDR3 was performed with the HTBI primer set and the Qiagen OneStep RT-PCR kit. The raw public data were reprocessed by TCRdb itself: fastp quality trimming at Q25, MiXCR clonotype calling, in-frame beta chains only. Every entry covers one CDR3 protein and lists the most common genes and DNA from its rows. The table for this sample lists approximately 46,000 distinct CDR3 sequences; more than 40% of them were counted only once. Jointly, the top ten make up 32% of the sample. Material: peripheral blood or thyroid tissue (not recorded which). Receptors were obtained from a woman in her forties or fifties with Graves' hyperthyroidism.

CDR3 amino acids: CSVAQGANSNQPQHF. The CDR3 DNA sequence: TGCAGCGTTGCCCAGGGAGCTAATAGCAATCAGCCCCAGCATTTT. The chain recombines TRBV29-1 with TRBJ1-5; D might be TRBD1 (5 bases). Germline lookup yields CDR1 SQVTM and CDR2 ANQGSEA. V was shortened by 4 bases and J by 0 bases, with 13 bases between the two germline ends. The CDR3 spans 15 residues.

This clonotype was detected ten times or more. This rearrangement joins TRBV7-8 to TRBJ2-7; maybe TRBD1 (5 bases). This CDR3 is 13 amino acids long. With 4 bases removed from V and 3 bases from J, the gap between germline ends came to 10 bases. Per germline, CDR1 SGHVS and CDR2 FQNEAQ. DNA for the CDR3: TGTGCCAGCAGCTGGACAACAGGCTACGAGCAGTACTTC. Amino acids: CASSWTTGYEQYF.